This TCR beta chain comes out of a study of T cell responses to AZD1222 COVID-19 vaccine. The study, taken as a whole, reports: Nearly half of spike-specific TCRs reportedly target unmutated variant regions. Spike as a whole was targeted by vaccine-associated CD4 TCRs, dominant at 160-218 and 743-854.

As concerns this clone: Antigen unknown.

Per germline, CDR1 MNHEY and CDR2 SVGAGI. V gave up 7 bases and J gave up 8 bases, with 15 bases separating them. The CDR3 totals 13 residues. TCRdb's copy holds only in-frame clones and misses some; the assay was immunoSEQ multiplex PCR. The sample yields about 110,000 clones, around 85% seen once. The chain joins TRBV6-5 to TRBJ2-1; no definite D call. The TCR sequence derives from an adult in good health. The source was peripheral blood, collected on day 0 of AZD1222 vaccination. The DNA for the CDR3 is TGTGCCAGCATTTGGACCCCACCAGATGAGCAGTTCTTC. This encodes CASIWTPPDEQFF.